This is a list of T cell receptor beta chains from one sample in a study of blood T cell repertoires in COVID-19. Method: immunoSEQ multiplex PCR; TCRdb's copy keeps in-frame clones and lacks some. This sample has a few hundred thousand clones; 84% occur once, and the top ten carry around 7.8%. The sequenced sample consisted of peripheral blood. Every receptor here comes from a human donor in a cohort sampled during active COVID-19. The conserved cysteine and the conserved F or W are not part of the CDR3 here. Fields, in order: V gene, D gene, CDR3 protein. A D gene is named only where the DNA matches it firmly.

TRBV6-5 . ASSTQGGSPLH
TRBV2 . ASSEAGGFYEQY
TRBV5-4 TRBD1 ASSPRQGTLYEQY
TRBV19 TRBD1 ASSTRPGQGTEGAF
TRBV28 . ASSILNLARQWNEQF
TRBV18 . ASSSYLTGTYEQY
TRBV6-6 TRBD1 ASSPRDRSSYEQY
TRBV10-2 . ASRSGGKGDTDTQY
TRBV7-7 TRBD1 ASSPDRGPYNEQF
TRBV18 TRBD2 ASSPLGGGSQETQY
TRBV6-6 TRBD1 ASSLLQDRAAGNTIY
TRBV7-8 TRBD2 ASSWGLAGVYNEQF
TRBV9 TRBD2 ASSVSGGGLDGTKNIQY
TRBV5-1 . ASSVGVNYGYT
TRBV19 . ASSIAQGDSPLH
TRBV7-8 . ASSSIVGGSYEQY
TRBV6-1 TRBD2 ASSVGVSGRRDEQF
TRBV2 . ASSADGLGNQPQH
TRBV15 . ATQRGYQETQY
TRBV11-3 TRBD1 ASSLRGPLNTEAF
TRBV19 TRBD1 ASTRGTGGRFGNYGYT
TRBV5-1 TRBD1 ASSLDSGGSYGYT
TRBV18 TRBD1 ASSSGQNEKLF
TRBV3-1/TRBV3-2 TRBD1 ASSPLDRAYEQY
TRBV7-9 . ASSLEALGHTYEQY
TRBV28 TRBD1 ASTTTGTVYGYT
TRBV6-6 TRBD1 ASSRQGTLNEQY
TRBV24-1 TRBD2 ATSDSGRRVNEQF
TRBV2 TRBD1 ASSEWTGGTEAF
TRBV24-1 . ATEQGTTQY
TRBV27 . ASSPFRGGVGNTGELF
TRBV5-1 TRBD1 ASSPTSGTVQETQY
TRBV2 TRBD1 ASGGTGYTQPQH
TRBV9 TRBD2 ASSVAGGPYNEQF
TRBV6-5 TRBD1 ASRYRGLGGYT
TRBV3-1/TRBV3-2 TRBD2 ASSHAGAAYEQY
TRBV27 TRBD1 ASSIAGTGDYGYT
TRBV29-1 TRBD2 SVRLAGINEQF
TRBV28 TRBD1 ASSFPGTAALEQY
TRBV5-4 . ASSFALTTNEKLF
TRBV5-1 . ASSPDTRPEAF
TRBV5-4 TRBD2 ASRSGGVSSYNEQF
TRBV29-1 TRBD2 SAPWGTSRNEQF
TRBV18 TRBD2 ASSLLAGGLTDTQY
TRBV7-9 . ASSIPSRVTGANVLT